This T cell receptor (beta chain) was sequenced during a study of blood T cell repertoires in COVID-19. On the study more broadly: COVID-19 samples collected from the United States, Italy and Spain covered acute and convalescent phases. PBMCs, B-cell-depleted T cells, or T cells were the source of the cDNA or gDNA that made up the material.

Methods used by the authors: Estimated nucleated cell counts came from reference gene primer amplification. Here immunoSEQ multiplex PCR was the method, and the copy in TCRdb shows in-frame clones only, minus some. That table supplies the V and J calls and clone size; D and trimming were determined from the DNA. This sample has approximately 88,000 clones, with roughly 80% found just once. Germline-derived CDR1 and CDR2 are SQVTM and ANQGSEA. The trim removed 3 bases at V and 7 bases at J, leaving 5 bases unmatched. The CDR3 spans 15 residues. What was sequenced was peripheral blood. The source is a middle-aged man who had recovered from COVID-19. This chain uses TRBV29-1 with TRBJ2-5; the match to TRBD2 covers 16 bases. The CDR3 DNA reads TGCAGCGTTGAGGGACTAGCGGGGGGGTCAGGGACCCAGTACTTC. It encodes CSVEGLAGGSGTQYF.